The source of this TCR beta chain is a study of long-term antiretroviral therapy in people with HIV. The study, taken as a whole, reports: Post-ART diversity increased but stayed below transplant donor controls. Blood obtained between the mid-2000s and the late 2010s may reflect older ART regimens.

To note about this clone: The antigen is unknown.

The authors ran the immunoSEQ assay, v3.0, at survey level. Sequencing aimed at about 40,000-55,000 T-cell genomes per sample. The data were produced by immunoSEQ multiplex PCR, yet TCRdb's version contains in-frame clones alone and is incomplete. The data hold about 16,000 clones, with 77% observed a single time. This sample comprised unsorted PBMCs, obtained 2.1 years after starting antiretroviral therapy. The receptor's source is a man in his forties with HIV.

This chain's CDR3 is CAGSIGYSYEQYF. CDR3 coding DNA: TGTGCCGGTTCGATCGGTTACTCCTACGAGCAGTACTTC. The rearrangement joins TRBV5-6 to TRBJ2-7; the D is unclear. This CDR3 has 13 residues. Germline V lookup: CDR1 SGHDT, CDR2 YYEEEE. V was cut by 10 bases and J by 0 bases, with 14 bases left in between.